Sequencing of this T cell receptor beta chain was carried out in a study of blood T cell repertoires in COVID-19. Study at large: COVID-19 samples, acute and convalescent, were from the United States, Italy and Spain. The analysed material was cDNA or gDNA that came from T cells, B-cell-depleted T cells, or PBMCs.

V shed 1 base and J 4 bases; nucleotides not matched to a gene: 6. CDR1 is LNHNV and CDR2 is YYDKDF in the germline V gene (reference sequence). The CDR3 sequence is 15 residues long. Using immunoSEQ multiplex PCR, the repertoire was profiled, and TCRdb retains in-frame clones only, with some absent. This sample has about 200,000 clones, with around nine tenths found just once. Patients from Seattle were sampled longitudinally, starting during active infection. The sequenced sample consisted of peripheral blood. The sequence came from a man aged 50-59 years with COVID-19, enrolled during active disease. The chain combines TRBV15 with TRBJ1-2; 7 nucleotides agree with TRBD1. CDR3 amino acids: CATSRGPGTVYGYTF. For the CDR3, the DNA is TGTGCCACCAGCAGAGGCCCCGGGACAGTCTATGGCTACACCTTC.